The entry that follows covers one T cell receptor beta chain sequence. MiXCR, run by TCRdb on the 5' RACE reads, gives a single entry per CDR3 protein. Among a few hundred thousand distinct CDR3 sequences listed, roughly 18% were seen once. These data are taken from a study of identical twins. The CDR3 loop spans 19 amino acids. Trimming left V 0 bases short and J 0 bases short, with 19 bases between. The germline CDR1 and CDR2 sequences are MNHEY and SMNVEV (reference sequence). The chain uses TRBV27 and TRBJ2-3; D gene ambiguous. The sequence was obtained from a man aged 45-60 years in good health. The specimen was naive T cells sorted from blood. Here the CDR3 reads CASSLSPRWAPTSTDTQYF. The CDR3 DNA is TGTGCCAGCAGTTTATCCCCACGTTGGGCTCCAACCAGCACAGATACGCAGTATTTT.